The 9 T cell receptor beta chains presented below share a single source sample, sequenced in a study of blood T cell repertoires in COVID-19. The table came from immunoSEQ multiplex PCR; TCRdb's copy has only in-frame clones and leaves some out. The data contain 150,000 to 200,000 clones, 70% to 85% of them seen just once; the ten biggest clones take up 12% to 15%. Sequencing was performed on PBMCs or T cells enriched from blood (not recorded which). Source of these receptors: a man between 50 and 59 years old who had recovered from COVID-19.

This clone was seen once. The CDR3 loop is CASNARQGHGYTF. CDR3 nucleotides: TGTGCCAGCAACGCCAGGCAGGGTCATGGCTACACCTTC. The rearrangement uses TRBV6-5 and TRBJ1-2, with a weak D call TRBD1 (5 bases). Germline V gene data show CDR1 as MNHEY and CDR2 as SVGAGI. This CDR3 contains 13 residues. V was pared by 7 bases and J by 6 bases, with 15 bases between.

The genes are TRBV10-3 and TRBJ1-2; no definite D call. Germline V gene sequence: CDR1 ENHRY, CDR2 SYGVKD. The CDR3 totals 13 residues. The V end lost 0 bases, the J end lost 3 bases, and 5 bases lay between the germline ends. The CDR3 region is CAISESADYGYTF. CDR3 coding DNA: TGTGCCATCAGTGAGTCCGCAGACTATGGCTACACCTTC.

The chain joins TRBV29-1 to TRBJ2-3; 13 positions match TRBD2. The CDR3 extends over 17 amino acids. Germline CDR1 SQVTM, CDR2 ANQGSEA. Unmatched junction bases numbered 10, after V lost 2 bases and J lost 5 bases. CDR3 bases: TGCAGCGTTGAATTTTTGGGACTAGCGGGGCGCCGAGATACGCAGTATTTT. Translated: CSVEFLGLAGRRDTQYF.

The chain has TRBV19 and TRBJ1-1; 7 bases map to TRBD1. V lost 9 bases to trimming and J lost 0 bases; unmatched junction nucleotides: 10. Germline lookup yields CDR1 LNHDA and CDR2 SQIVND (reference sequence). The CDR3 spans 15 residues. CDR3 sequence reads: CASQRQGRMNTEAFF. The CDR3 coding sequence is TGTGCCAGCCAGAGACAGGGACGAATGAACACTGAAGCTTTCTTT.

V and J are TRBV19 and TRBJ1-6, with TRBD1 matching 9 bases. The CDR3 runs to 15 residues. The V gene's germline CDR1 is LNHDA and CDR2 SQIVND (reference sequence). V lost 4 bases and J lost 9; bases outside the gene matches: 7. CDR3 amino acids: CASSRDRVTSSPLHF. The CDR3 bases are TGTGCCAGTAGTAGGGACAGGGTCACCTCTTCACCCCTCCACTTT.

The chain employs TRBV19 and TRBJ2-4, with 11 bases lining up with TRBD2. CDR1 is LNHDA and CDR2 is SQIVND in the germline V gene (reference sequence). This CDR3 comprises 16 residues. V gave up 1 base and J gave up 9 bases; unmatched junction bases: 8. Here the CDR3 DNA reads TGTGCCAGTAGTATAGGTGGTAGCGGGGGGGCGTCCATTCAGTACTTC. As protein: CASSIGGSGGASIQYF.

The V and J genes are TRBV2 and TRBJ1-5; maybe TRBD1 (5 bases). The CDR3 consists of 15 residues. V was pared by 6 bases and J by 1 base, with 13 bases between. Germline CDR1 and CDR2: SNHLY and FYNNEI. The CDR3 DNA reads TGTGCCAGCAGAGCGGCGGGGGGGAGCAATCAGCCCCAGCATTTT. Its protein product is CASRAAGGSNQPQHF.

This clone has more than one count but fewer than ten. J is TRBJ1-1 and V is TRBV14; 8 nucleotides match TRBD1. Germline V gene lookup returns CDR1 SGHDN and CDR2 FVKESK. J was trimmed by 6 bases and V by 1 base; bases with no gene match: 4. This CDR3 region has 14 residues. CDR3 DNA: TGTGCCAGCAGCCAAGGGACAGGGAGGGCTGAAGCTTTCTTT. This gives the protein CASSQGTGRAEAFF. The full variable domain, completed using reference TRBV14 and TRBJ1-1, is EAGVTQFPSHSVIEKGQTVTLRCDPISGHDNLYWYRRVMGKEIKFLLHFVKESKQDESGMPNNRFLAERTGGTYSTLKVQPAELEDSGVYFCASSQGTGRAEAFFGQGTRLTVV.

Comments on this clone: The same CDR3 also results from other DNA sequences found in this sample. CDR3 bases: TGTGCCAGCAGTTGGACAGGCGGGACTGAAGCTTTCTTT. As protein: CASSWTGGTEAFF. This chain links TRBV6-5 with TRBJ1-1; TRBD1 matches at 7 bases. Germline loops: CDR1 MNHEY, CDR2 SVGAGI. The CDR3 spans 13 residues. The junction had 4 bases not matched to a gene; V was cut back by 4 bases and J by 5 bases.